The clone carrying this TCR beta chain was recorded at least ten times. Its antigen is unidentified. This sample was included in a study of early T cells in non-severe SARS-CoV-2 infection. Overall study: Unsorted whole blood bulk RNA was sequenced, with unpaired chains. General study points: Matching with VDJdb favored anti-spike CD8 responses (missing private and CD4 specificities).

MiXCR, applied by TCRdb to the 5' RACE reads, yields one record per CDR3 protein. The table lists some 50,000 distinct CDR3 sequences, approximately 10% of them singletons. Trimming cost V 10 bases and J 7 bases; bases outside gene matches: 12. The CDR3 consists of 13 residues. Germline CDR1 is MNHNS and CDR2 is SASEGT. This chain uses TRBV6-1 with TRBJ1-2; 7 bases map to TRBD1. The TCR originated in an adult who was a healthcare worker with PCR-confirmed SARS-CoV-2 infection or an uninfected control (not recorded which). The sequenced material came from whole blood. CDR3 residues: CATYRGSEIGYTF. CDR3 DNA sequence: TGTGCCACCTACAGGGGTTCGGAGATTGGCTACACCTTC.